This entry lists 11 T cell receptor beta chains sequenced from one sample in a study of PD-L1 blockade in urothelial cancer. As for time point: peripheral blood 6 weeks after treatment start. Clones were read by immunoSEQ multiplex PCR, and TCRdb kept only the in-frame ones, dropping some. This sample has about 22,000 clones, with around nine tenths found just once. Sequenced material: PBMCs, taken around atezolizumab (anti-PD-L1) treatment. These receptors came from a woman aged 60-70 years with urothelial cancer.

This chain connects TRBV7-9 to TRBJ2-7; maybe TRBD2 (5 bases). V shed 3 bases and J shed 2 bases, with 14 bases lying between them. Germline V lookup: CDR1 SEHNR, CDR2 FQNEAQ (reference sequence). CDR3 length equals 15 residues. CDR3 sequence (DNA): TGTGCCAGCAGCTTCAGCGGCGCGGCCGCCTACGAGCAGTACTTC. Amino acids: CASSFSGAAAYEQYF. The entire variable domain, with the rest obtained from reference TRBV7-9 and TRBJ2-7, is as follows: DTGVSQNPRHKITKRGQNVTFRCDPISEHNRLYWYRQTLGQGPEFLTYFQNEAQLEKSRLLSDRFSAERPKGSFSTLEIQRTEQGDSAMYLCASSFSGAAAYEQYFGPGTRLTVT.

This clone was detected only a few times. This chain links TRBV4-3 with TRBJ2-7; D remains ambiguous. The length of the CDR3 is 14 residues. CDR1 is LGHNA, CDR2 YSLEER, per germline. The V end was cut by 4 bases, the J end by 5 bases, with 15 bases between. This CDR3 reads CASSLIPTADEQYF. Written as DNA, the CDR3 is TGCGCCAGCAGCCTTATACCGACGGCGGACGAGCAGTACTTC.

The chain links TRBV18 to TRBJ2-7, with D unclear. The V end was cut by 3 bases, the J end by 2 bases, with 14 bases between. Germline assignment: CDR1 KGHSH and CDR2 LQKENI. This CDR3 has 15 residues. The CDR3 DNA follows: TGTGCCAGCTCACCCCTACCGAGAGACACCTACGAGCAGTACTTC. Translated: CASSPLPRDTYEQYF.

The genes are TRBV6-1 and TRBJ2-3; TRBD2 agrees at 8 bases. There are 15 residues in the CDR3. Germline-derived CDR1 and CDR2 are MNHNS and SASEGT. V lost 5 bases and J lost 2; bases outside the gene matches: 6. The CDR3 protein is CASSNLAGPTDTQYF. As DNA, the CDR3 is TGTGCCAGCAGTAACTTAGCGGGACCCACAGATACGCAGTATTTT.

This clone appeared once. V gene TRBV4-1 combines with J gene TRBJ2-7, with D possibly being TRBD2 (6 bases). CDR1 is MGHRA, CDR2 YSYEKL, per germline. The CDR3 sequence is 14 residues long. V was pared by 3 bases and J by 1 base, with 10 bases between. The chain's CDR3 is CASSQMTSSYEQYF. In nucleotides, the CDR3 is TGCGCCAGCAGCCAGATGACTAGTTCCTACGAGCAGTACTTC.

The chain carries TRBV4-1 and TRBJ2-7; the match to TRBD1 covers 7 bases. V lost 3 bases to trimming and J lost 2 bases; unmatched junction nucleotides: 7. Germline loops: CDR1 MGHRA, CDR2 YSYEKL. This CDR3 has 15 amino acids. The CDR3 coding sequence is TGCGCCAGCAGCCAGGGACAGACTGTTACCTACGAGCAGTACTTC. This sequence encodes CASSQGQTVTYEQYF.

V usage is TRBV7-2 and J usage is TRBJ2-7, with 10 bases fitting TRBD2. CDR1 is SGHTA, CDR2 FQGNSA, per germline. The V gene end was trimmed by 4 bases and the J gene end by 0 bases; junction bases not matched to a gene: 3. The CDR3 is 15 amino acids. The CDR3 spells CASSSRLAGSYEQYF. The CDR3 DNA is TGTGCCAGCAGCTCCAGACTAGCGGGCTCCTACGAGCAGTACTTC.

The chain carries TRBV5-1 and TRBJ2-7; 8 nucleotides align to TRBD2. This CDR3 comprises 16 residues. Germline V gene sequence: CDR1 SGHRS, CDR2 YFSETQ. V lost 1 base, J lost 6 bases, and 12 bases stayed unmatched. CDR3 nucleotide sequence: TGCGCCAGCAGCTTGTGGGGGGCGACCGGGAGGGGCGAGCAGTACTTC. Translation gives CASSLWGATGRGEQYF.

The chain is built from TRBV2 and TRBJ1-1; TRBD1 matches 7 bases. The CDR3 has 12 amino acids. The germline V gene has CDR1 SNHLY and CDR2 FYNNEI. J was trimmed by 6 bases and V by 7 bases; bases with no gene match: 5. CDR3 in DNA: TGTGCCAGCACCACCGGACAGGCTGAAGCTTTCTTT. Translated: CASTTGQAEAFF.

The chain links TRBV4-3 to TRBJ2-3; 12 bases map to TRBD2. In germline, CDR1 is LGHNA, CDR2 YSLEER. V lost 3 bases to trimming and J lost 3 bases; unmatched junction nucleotides: 16. The length of the CDR3 is 20 residues. This CDR3 is CASSHLLAGGPNGGTDTQYF. The CDR3 bases are TGCGCCAGCAGCCATTTACTAGCGGGAGGTCCGAATGGGGGAACAGATACGCAGTATTTT.

Only one count was recorded for this clone. This chain links TRBV7-7 with TRBJ2-5; 8 bases are a match to TRBD1. The CDR3 runs to 16 residues. Losses at the gene ends were 5 bases for V and 2 bases for J; bases not matched to a gene: 10. CDR1 is SSHAT and CDR2 is FNYEAQ in the germline V gene (reference sequence). This chain's CDR3 is CASSPGTGRLQETQYF. CDR3 coding DNA: TGTGCCAGCAGCCCAGGGACAGGCCGGCTTCAAGAGACCCAGTACTTC.